Given below is one T cell receptor (beta chain) in context. This CDR3 region has 14 residues. V lost 6 bases and J lost 7, with 18 bases in between. Germline CDR1 reads MNHEY; CDR2 reads SVGAGI. Per the original data handling: From reference gene primer amplification, estimates of nucleated cell counts were derived. Repertoires were generated with immunoSEQ multiplex PCR, while TCRdb's copy carries only in-frame clones and drops some. Clone size and the V and J calls come from that table; the DNA yielded D and trimming. In the table there are under 50,000 clones, 75% to 90% of which are singletons. The data stem from a study of blood T cell repertoires in COVID-19. Study information: Sites across the United States, Italy and Spain contributed samples from acute and convalescent COVID-19. From T cells, B-cell-depleted T cells, or PBMCs came the material, which was cDNA or gDNA.

This chain links TRBV6-5 with TRBJ1-2; D remains ambiguous. This TCR derives from a man between 65 and 85 years old with acute or convalescent COVID-19. Specimen: peripheral blood. The chain's CDR3 is CASRAHDGVSGYTF. CDR3 nucleotide sequence: TGTGCCAGCAGAGCTCATGACGGGGTCAGTGGCTACACCTTC.